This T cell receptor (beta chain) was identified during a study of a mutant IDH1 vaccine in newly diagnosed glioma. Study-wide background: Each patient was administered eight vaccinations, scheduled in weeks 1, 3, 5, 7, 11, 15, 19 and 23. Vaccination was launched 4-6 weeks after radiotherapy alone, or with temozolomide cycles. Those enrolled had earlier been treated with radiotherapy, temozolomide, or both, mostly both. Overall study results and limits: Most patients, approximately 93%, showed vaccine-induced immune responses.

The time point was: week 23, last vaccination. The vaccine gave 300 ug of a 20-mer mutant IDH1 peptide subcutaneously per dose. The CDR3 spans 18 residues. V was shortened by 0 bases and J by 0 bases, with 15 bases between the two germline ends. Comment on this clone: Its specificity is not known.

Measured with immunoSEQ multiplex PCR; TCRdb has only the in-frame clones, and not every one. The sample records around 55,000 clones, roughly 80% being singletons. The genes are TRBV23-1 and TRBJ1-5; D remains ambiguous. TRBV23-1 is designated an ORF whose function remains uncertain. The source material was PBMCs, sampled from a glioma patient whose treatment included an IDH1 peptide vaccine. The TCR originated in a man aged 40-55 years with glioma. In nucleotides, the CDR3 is TGCGCCAGCAGTCAATCGGAGGCCGGGGAGTGTAGCAATCAGCCCCAGCATTTT. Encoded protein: CASSQSEAGECSNQPQHF.